This T cell receptor beta chain was sequenced in a study of blood T cell repertoires in COVID-19. Source study methods: Quantification of nucleated cells was approximated via reference gene primer amplification. Clones were read by immunoSEQ multiplex PCR, and TCRdb kept only the in-frame ones, dropping some. That table is the source of V, J and clone size, and D and trimming were worked out from the DNA. This table holds tens of thousands of clones, around 90% found once. V shed 9 bases and J shed 1 base, with 14 bases lying between them. Per germline, CDR1 LNHDA and CDR2 SQIVND (reference sequence). The CDR3 has 14 residues.

The sample consisted of peripheral blood. The J gene is TRBJ2-3, the V gene TRBV19; maybe TRBD2 (6 bases). This TCR derives from a man in his fifties with active COVID-19. CDR3 protein: CASNWGVRTDTQYF. For the CDR3, the DNA is TGTGCCAGCAATTGGGGGGTTCGCACAGATACGCAGTATTTT.